A single TCR beta chain is shown here with its context. A few counts support this clone. What this receptor recognizes is not known. The junction shows a germline mismatch at one end, possibly a read error. CDR1 and CDR2 (SEHNR, FQNEAQ) derive from the germline V gene (reference sequence). Measured from the cysteine to the phenylalanine, the CDR3 is 17 residues long. Only the CDR3 portion is preserved as DNA: 51 bases, with reading frame beginning at the first base. The cohort comprised some 680 healthy bone marrow donors. At the time of sampling, all cohort members were nominally healthy, though unrecorded immune exposures were likely present. The donor was CMV seronegative and belonged to the group of around 350 seronegative cohort members. Each donor provided a peripheral blood sample, and peripheral blood mononuclear cells were used for TCR beta sequencing. Genomic DNA was extracted from the blood cell samples with the Qiagen DNeasy Blood Extraction Kit.

To prepare the library, the immunoSEQ multiplex PCR assay was applied. The multiplex PCR relied on a mix of 60 forward primers for TCR Vbeta segments and 13 reverse primers for TCR Jbeta segments. Amplification of the CDR3 region of rearranged TCR beta genes was performed with a multiplex PCR assay on genomic DNA. Amplified TCR beta libraries were sequenced as 87-base-pair reads on the Illumina HiSeq System. Processing in the source paper ran as follows. A later analysis tallied some 79 million unique TCR beta chains across the approximately 670 repertoires, and about 12 million of those chains were shared by two or more donors. A nearest-neighbor algorithm error-corrected the raw reads and collapsed the reads into unique sequences, merging closely related sequences to remove PCR and sequencing errors. To assign V, D and J gene segments, CDR3 sequences were aligned to IMGT reference sequences. For a sequence to be retained, a match of at least six nucleotides was required to both a V gene segment and a J gene segment. A rearrangement was called productive if the CDR3 had no stop codons and remained in frame with V and J, and every other rearrangement was called non-productive. Following IMGT convention, CDR3 was defined as the stretch from the second conserved V-encoded cysteine to the conserved J-encoded phenylalanine. The earlier analysis of fewer than 700 of the donors excluded sequences that lacked an unambiguous match to a single V gene segment. An earlier analysis of 587 of the donors called V segments functional above 56.7% productive rearrangements and segregating when the between-donor standard deviation exceeded 5%. A statistical classification framework was built for diagnosing cytomegalovirus status from the catalog of TCR beta chain sequences. In a later analysis, V and J genes were assigned by comparing TCR nucleotide sequences against IMGT/GENE-DB human TR gene sequences. Using the TCRdist pipeline, a later analysis assigned CDR3 sequences along with most-parsimonious VDJ recombination scenarios. In a later analysis, every TCR beta chain was defined by the combination of its CDR3 amino acid sequence and its V-gene family, and reads without a unique V-gene family were dropped. In a later analysis, fewer than 650 highly shared, low-generation-probability nucleotide sequences were removed to address suspected cross-contamination and a sequencing artifact. In a later analysis, a clonal expansion index was calculated for each public chain from normalized within-repertoire ranks of inferred template counts. In a later analysis, generation probabilities were computed using a VDJ recombination model fitted to out-of-frame rearrangements, and the results were checked against IGoR. A later analysis scored TCR-TCR, TCR-HLA and TCR-CMV co-occurrence with hypergeometric tests, applying a repertoire-size bias correction to TCR pairs. In a later analysis, false discovery rates were estimated by permuting HLA or CMV assignments 20 times. A later analysis grouped co-occurring TCRs with DBSCAN, adding TCRdist sequence similarity when clustering within HLA-allele-positive subsets. Co-occurrence clustering excluded repertoires with fewer than 30,000 or more than 120,000 public chains, plus five with anomalous nucleotide sharing. TCRdb obtained this table from immuneACCESS and retained in-frame rearrangements with V and J assigned. These tables miss some clones; where compared with another copy, unresolved V genes account for less than half of the shortfall, and the remainder is unexplained. That table furnishes V, J and clone size, whereas the DNA furnished D and trimming. In all, the sample holds around 63,000 clones, and 78% of those were seen once. The top ten constitute approximately 9.7% of the sample.

These data are taken from a study of cytomegalovirus exposure and HLA in healthy donors (dated by TCRdb to 2017 to 2019). Notes on the research overall: An earlier analysis of several hundred of the donors reported 276 Gb of sequence data and approximately 120 million unique TCR beta sequences obtained from roughly 170 million T cells. An early release covering some 640 HLA-typed donors comprised 250 to 350 gigabases of sequencing data and roughly 85 million unique TCR sequences. Among the roughly 400 genotyped donors, 81% belonged to the genetic ancestry cluster associated with self-reported Caucasian donors. The study aimed to test whether signatures of past pathogen exposure could be identified by cataloging public T cell receptors. The T cell repertoires of 666 subjects were profiled by immunosequencing and related to cytomegalovirus serostatus. A separate validation cohort of roughly 110 different subjects was used in addition to the roughly 670-subject first cohort. The study combined high-throughput TCR immunosequencing, statistical association of individual TCRs with disease status, and machine learning to predict cytomegalovirus infection status. To study patterns of TCR occurrence, a later analysis re-analyzed previously published TCR beta repertoires from 666 donors and added high-resolution HLA genotyping. The later analysis used no new phenotypic data to find candidate immune exposures, relying instead on TCR beta sequences and their occurrence across donors. An earlier analysis of a few hundred of the donors applied high-throughput TCR beta sequencing to assess whether each TCR beta V gene segment acted as functional or pseudogenic. Alongside the repertoire data, information on donor age, sex, ethnicity and CMV serostatus was compiled. Genome-wide SNP genotypes for about 65% of the 666 donors were used in a later genetic analysis, which treated that subset as a discovery cohort. All discovery cohort repertoires had been generated using a single sequencing platform. Both class I and class II loci were covered by HLA typing, at four-digit resolution. Typing coverage varied by locus: roughly 629-640 donors for A, B, C, DRB1 and DQB1; roughly 520 for DQA1; approximately 610 for DPA1; roughly 450 for DPB1. Several DR-DQ haplotypes were treated as single units for association and clustering because of strong linkage in the cohort. Among around 400 genotyped donors of the cohort, an average of 235,054 unique TCR beta nucleotide sequences were sequenced per donor, around 20% of them non-productive. Broader findings and caveats from the paper: The authors suggested that the approach could potentially be extended to other disease states and immunological phenotypes. The earlier analysis of about 600 of the donors excluded roughly 17 rarely observed V segments, including chromosome 9 orphons, because counts were too low. In a later analysis, around 17,000 TCR beta sequences were associated with specific HLA alleles at a false discovery rate of 0.05. A further reported finding was that TCR beta sequences accurately predicted the HLA-A and HLA-B alleles for most subjects in the first cohort. The classifier was reported to diagnose cytomegalovirus status with high specificity and sensitivity in both the original cohort and the validation cohort. The 87-base-pair reads could not distinguish some IMGT-functional V segments, including TRBV6-2 and TRBV6-3, so those segments were excluded. Correlated functional status among segregating V segments might reflect linkage disequilibrium, but an unknown experimental factor could not be ruled out. According to a later analysis, TCR association rates differed among HLA loci, with DRB1 alleles showing the most associated TCRs and HLA-C alleles showing the fewest. Most TCR sequences were observed very rarely across donors, whereas some public TCRs were present in many individuals. When HLA alleles, especially DR and DQ, strongly co-occurred, attributing TCR associations to individual alleles was difficult. An earlier analysis of 450 to 750 of the donors showed that most TCR beta V segments appeared in productive rearrangements either about 90% or about 30% of the time, which broadly matched IMGT annotations. For the cohort, immune exposure information was limited to CMV serostatus. A later analysis found that most CMV-associated TCR beta chains appeared HLA-restricted, with HLA associations seemingly driven largely by CMV exposure. Roughly uniform sequencing depth across donors was assumed in presence/absence analyses, although this assumption may not hold. According to a later genetic analysis, donors in an Asian-associated ancestry cluster had fewer N-insertions in productive TCRs than the approximately 700-donor mean. The sequencing pipeline was judged likely to have produced a cluster of highly shared sequence variants as a technical artifact. Because some donors lacked HLA typing at each locus, the association tests relied only on the typed subset. Three of the identified cytomegalovirus-associated TCR beta chains were confirmed in vitro to be specific for cytomegalovirus antigens. The study listed 150 to 200 TCR beta chains as associated with cytomegalovirus. In a later analysis, HLA-associated TCR beta chains showed more clonal expansion and lower generation probabilities than non-associated chains that were equally common. An association between a missense DCLRE1C variant and V-gene and J-gene trimming of TCR beta chains was found in a later genetic analysis and replicated in an independent cohort. Only TCR beta chains were sequenced in this cohort, and the absence of alpha or paired-chain data limited detectable features. A later analysis reported that several top co-occurrence clusters appeared linked to parvovirus B19, influenza, CMV and Epstein-Barr virus.

This receptor chain uses TRBV7-9 and TRBJ2-7, with 11 bases in between that match TRBD2. Specimen: PBMCs. The TCR sequence derives from a man aged 40-50 years in good health and CMV-seronegative. The DNA sequence is TGTTCCAGCAGCTTTGCTCGGACTAGCGGGCCCCCCTACGAGCAGTACTTC. Its protein product is CSSSFARTSGPPYEQYF.